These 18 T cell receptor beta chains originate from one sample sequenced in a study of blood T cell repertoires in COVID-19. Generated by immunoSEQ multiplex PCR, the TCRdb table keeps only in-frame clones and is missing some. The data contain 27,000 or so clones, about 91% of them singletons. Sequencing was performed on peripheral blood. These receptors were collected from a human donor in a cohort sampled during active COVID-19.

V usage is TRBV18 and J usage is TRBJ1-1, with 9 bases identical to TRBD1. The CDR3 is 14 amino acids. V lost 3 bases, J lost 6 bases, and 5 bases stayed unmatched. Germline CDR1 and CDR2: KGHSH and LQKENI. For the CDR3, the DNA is TGTGCCAGCTCACCTCGGGACAGGGTCCCTGAAGCTTTCTTT. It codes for CASSPRDRVPEAFF. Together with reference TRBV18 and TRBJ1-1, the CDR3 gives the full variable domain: NAGVMQNPRHLVRRRGQEARLRCSPMKGHSHVYWYRQLPEEGLKFMVYLQKENIIDESGMPKERFSAEFPKEGPSILRIQQVVRGDSAAYFCASSPRDRVPEAFFGQGTRLTVV.

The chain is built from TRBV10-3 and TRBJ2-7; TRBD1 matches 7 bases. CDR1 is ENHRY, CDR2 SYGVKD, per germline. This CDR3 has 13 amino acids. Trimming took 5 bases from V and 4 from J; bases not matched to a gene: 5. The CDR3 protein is CAISTGVEYEQYF. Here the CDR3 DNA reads TGTGCCATCAGTACAGGGGTCGAGTACGAGCAGTACTTC.

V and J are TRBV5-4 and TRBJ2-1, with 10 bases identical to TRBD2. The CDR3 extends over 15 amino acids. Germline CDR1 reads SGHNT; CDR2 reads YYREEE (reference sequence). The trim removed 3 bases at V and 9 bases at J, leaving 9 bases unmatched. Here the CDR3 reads CASSSERGGLGEQFF. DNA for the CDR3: TGTGCCAGCAGCTCTGAGCGGGGGGGCCTGGGTGAGCAGTTCTTC.

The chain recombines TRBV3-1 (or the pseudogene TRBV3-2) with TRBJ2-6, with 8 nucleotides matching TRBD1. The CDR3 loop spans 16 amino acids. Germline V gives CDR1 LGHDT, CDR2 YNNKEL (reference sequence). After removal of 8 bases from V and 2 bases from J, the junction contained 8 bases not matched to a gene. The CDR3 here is CASGQGGSAGANVLTF. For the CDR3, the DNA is TGTGCCAGCGGACAGGGAGGCTCTGCTGGGGCCAACGTCCTGACTTTC.

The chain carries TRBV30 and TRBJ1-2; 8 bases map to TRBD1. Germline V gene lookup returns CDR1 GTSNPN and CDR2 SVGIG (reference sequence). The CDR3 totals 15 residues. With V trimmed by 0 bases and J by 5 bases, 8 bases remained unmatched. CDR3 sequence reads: CAWSVRQGSLYGYTF. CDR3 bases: TGTGCCTGGAGTGTACGACAGGGGAGTTTGTATGGCTACACCTTC.

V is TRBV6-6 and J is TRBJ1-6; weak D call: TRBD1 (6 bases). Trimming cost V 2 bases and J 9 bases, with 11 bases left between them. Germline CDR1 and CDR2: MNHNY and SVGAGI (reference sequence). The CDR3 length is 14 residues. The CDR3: CASSYRGLVSPLHF. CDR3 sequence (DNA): TGTGCCAGCAGTTACAGGGGGTTGGTTTCACCCCTCCACTTT.

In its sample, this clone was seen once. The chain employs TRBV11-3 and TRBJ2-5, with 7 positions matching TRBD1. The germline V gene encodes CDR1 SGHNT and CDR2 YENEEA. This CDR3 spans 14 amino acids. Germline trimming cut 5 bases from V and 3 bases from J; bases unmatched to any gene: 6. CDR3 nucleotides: TGTGCCAGCAGCCAAACAGGGGAAAAAGAGACCCAGTACTTC. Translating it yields CASSQTGEKETQYF. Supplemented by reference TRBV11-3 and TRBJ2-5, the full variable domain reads EAGVVQSPRYKIIEKKQPVAFWCNPISGHNTLYWYLQNLGQGPELLIRYENEEAVDDSQLPKDRFSAERLKGVDSTLKIQPAELGDSAVYLCASSQTGEKETQYFGPGTRLLVL.

This chain's CDR3 is CASSEVPAGGNLGNTIYF. DNA of the CDR3: TGCGCCAGCAGCGAGGTCCCAGCAGGGGGCAACTTAGGAAACACCATATATTTT. The rearrangement links TRBV5-1 to TRBJ1-3; TRBD1 agrees at 8 bases. Germline-derived CDR1 and CDR2 are SGHRS and YFSETQ. This CDR3 spans 18 amino acids. V lost 4 bases, J lost 4 bases, and 16 bases stayed unmatched.

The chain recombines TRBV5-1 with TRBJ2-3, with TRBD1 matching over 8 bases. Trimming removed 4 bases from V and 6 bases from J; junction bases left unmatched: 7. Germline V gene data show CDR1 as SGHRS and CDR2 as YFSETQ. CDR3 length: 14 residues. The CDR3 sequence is CASSPQGAIDTQYF. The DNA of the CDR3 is TGCGCCAGCAGCCCTCAGGGGGCAATTGATACGCAGTATTTT.

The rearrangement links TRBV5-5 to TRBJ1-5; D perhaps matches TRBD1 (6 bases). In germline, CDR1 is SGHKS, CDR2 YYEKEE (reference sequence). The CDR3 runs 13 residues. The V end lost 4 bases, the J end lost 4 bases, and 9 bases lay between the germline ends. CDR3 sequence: CASSPDRNQPQHF. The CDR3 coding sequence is TGTGCCAGCAGCCCCGACAGGAATCAGCCCCAGCATTTT.

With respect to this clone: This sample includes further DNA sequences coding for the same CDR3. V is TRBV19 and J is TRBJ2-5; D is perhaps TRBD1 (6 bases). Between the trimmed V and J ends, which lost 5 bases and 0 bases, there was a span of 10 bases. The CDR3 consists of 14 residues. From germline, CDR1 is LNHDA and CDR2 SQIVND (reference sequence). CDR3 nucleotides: TGTGCCAGTAGTTTTCAGGGGTACCAAGAGACCCAGTACTTC. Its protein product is CASSFQGYQETQYF.

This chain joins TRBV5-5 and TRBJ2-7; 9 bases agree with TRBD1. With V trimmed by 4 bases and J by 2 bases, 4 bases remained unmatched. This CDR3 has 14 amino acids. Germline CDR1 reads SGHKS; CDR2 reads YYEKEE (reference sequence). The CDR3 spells CASSVGQGPYEQYF. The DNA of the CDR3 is TGTGCCAGCAGCGTGGGACAGGGACCCTACGAGCAGTACTTC. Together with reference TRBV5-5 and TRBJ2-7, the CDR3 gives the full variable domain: DAGVTQSPTHLIKTRGQQVTLRCSPISGHKSVSWYQQVLGQGPQFIFQYYEKEERGRGNFPDRFSARQFPNYSSELNVNALLLGDSALYLCASSVGQGPYEQYFGPGTRLTVT.

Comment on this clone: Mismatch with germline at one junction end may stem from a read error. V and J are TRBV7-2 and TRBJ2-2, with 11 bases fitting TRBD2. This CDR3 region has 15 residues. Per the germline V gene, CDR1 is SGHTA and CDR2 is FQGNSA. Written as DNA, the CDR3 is TGTGCCAGCAGCGTAGCGGGGGGGGTCTCCGGGGAGCTGTTTTTT. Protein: CASSVAGGVSGELFF. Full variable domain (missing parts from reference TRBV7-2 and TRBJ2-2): GAGVSQSPSNKVTEKGKDVELRCDPISGHTALYWYRQSLGQGLEFLIYFQGNSAPDKSGLPSDRFSAERTGGSVSTLTIQRTQQEDSAVYLCASSVAGGVSGELFFGEGSRLTVL.

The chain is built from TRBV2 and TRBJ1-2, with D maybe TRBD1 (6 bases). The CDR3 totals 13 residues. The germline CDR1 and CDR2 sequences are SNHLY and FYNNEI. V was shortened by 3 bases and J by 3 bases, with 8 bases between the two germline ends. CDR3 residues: CASSESGDYGYTF. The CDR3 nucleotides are TGTGCCAGCAGTGAGTCAGGGGACTATGGCTACACCTTC.

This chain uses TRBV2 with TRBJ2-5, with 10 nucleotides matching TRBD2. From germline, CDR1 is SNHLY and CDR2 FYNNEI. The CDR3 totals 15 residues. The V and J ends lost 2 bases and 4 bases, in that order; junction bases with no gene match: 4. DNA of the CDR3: TGTGCCAGCAGTGAACCCAGCGGGGGGGCAGAGACCCAGTACTTC. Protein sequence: CASSEPSGGAETQYF.

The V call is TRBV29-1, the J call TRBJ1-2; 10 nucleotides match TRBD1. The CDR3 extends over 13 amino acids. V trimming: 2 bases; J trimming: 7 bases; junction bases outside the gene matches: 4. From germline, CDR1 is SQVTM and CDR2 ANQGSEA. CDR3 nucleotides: TGCAGCGTTGAAAGACAGGGGGCGGGTGGCTACACCTTC. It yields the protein CSVERQGAGGYTF. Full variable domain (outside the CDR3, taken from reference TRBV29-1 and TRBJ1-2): SAVISQKPSRDICQRGTSLTIQCQVDSQVTMMFWYRQQPGQSLTLIATANQGSEATYESGFVIDKFPISRPNLTFSTLTVSNMSPEDSSIYLCSVERQGAGGYTFGSGTRLTVV.

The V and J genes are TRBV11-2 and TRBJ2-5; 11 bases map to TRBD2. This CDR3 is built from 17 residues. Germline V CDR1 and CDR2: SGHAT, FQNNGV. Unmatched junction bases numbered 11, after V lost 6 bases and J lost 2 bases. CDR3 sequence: CASSRGTSGSFQETQYF. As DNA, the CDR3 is TGTGCCAGCAGTAGGGGGACTAGCGGTTCCTTTCAAGAGACCCAGTACTTC.

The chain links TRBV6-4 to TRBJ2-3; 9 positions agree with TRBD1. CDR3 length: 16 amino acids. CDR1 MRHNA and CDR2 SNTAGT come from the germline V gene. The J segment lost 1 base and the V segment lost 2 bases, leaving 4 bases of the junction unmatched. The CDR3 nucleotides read TGTGCCAGCAGTGACCAACAGGGGGCAGGCACAGATACGCAGTATTTT. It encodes CASSDQQGAGTDTQYF.